This T cell receptor beta chain is drawn from a study of blood T cell repertoires in COVID-19 (dated by TCRdb to the early 2020s). At the level of the whole study: Collaborator samples came from the United States, Italy and Spain and covered acute and convalescent phases of COVID-19. The prospective study material was composed of cDNA or gDNA derived from T cells, B-cell-depleted T cells, or PBMCs. Subjects who had been exposed to COVID-19, were actively infected with it, or had recovered from it provided the deeply sampled blood TCRbeta repertoires that made up the dataset. The repertoires were made available in a free public database intended to serve as a resource for research on the immune response to SARS-CoV-2. The samples were drawn from two sources: the first 160 participants of the ongoing ImmuneRACE study, and fewer than 1,500 subjects contributed by 6 global collaborators. The sample metadata nearly always contained a de-identified subject ID, COVID-19 status, age in years and sex. Where available, HLA class I and class II types were taken from metadata supplied by the sample provider and were not determined by assay-based typing.

General conclusions and limits of the study: Clinical and demographic metadata were provided uncurated, with the amount varying by source and participant.

TCRbeta CDR3 regions were amplified from genomic DNA using the immunoSEQ Assay, a bias-controlled multiplex PCR. For the original study's pipeline: Within the assay, amplification of reference gene primers was used to estimate how many nucleated cells each sample contained. Sequence reads were collapsed and filtered to measure the absolute abundance of every unique TCRbeta CDR3 rearrangement. Productive Simpson clonality was computed per sample as the square root of Simpson's diversity index over productive rearrangements. TCRdb stores this immuneACCESS table with in-frame sequences only. Part of the clones is absent; in the studies checked, under half of the shortfall reflects unresolved V genes, and no reason is known for the rest. V and J calls and clone size come straight from that table; D and trimming were deduced from the DNA. For this sample there are roughly 100,000 clones; about 80% appear just once. The ten biggest clones cover approximately 4.5% of the sample.

V was cut back by 3 bases and J by 13 bases, leaving a gap of 9 bases between them. Sequences MDHEN (CDR1) and SYDVKM (CDR2) are obtained from the germline V gene. The cysteine opens and the phenylalanine closes a CDR3 of 10 amino acids. The read is trimmed to its CDR3 DNA, 30 bases read in frame from base 1. Collaborating institutions collected whole blood in K2EDTA tubes following their own protocols. For TCRbeta analysis, collaborators shipped samples in one of three forms: frozen whole blood, isolated PBMCs, or DNA extracted from either of those sample types. Comment on this clone: What antigen it recognizes has not been identified. No base-level quality is on record; no much larger clone is a single base apart.

This clonotype originated in a human donor in a cohort sampled during active COVID-19. The specimen was peripheral blood. The chain was built from TRBV28 and TRBJ1-1, with TRBD1 perhaps the D gene, on 6 matching bases. The nucleotide sequence is given as TGTGCCAGCAGTTTTTACAGGGTTTTCTTT. Its amino acids are CASSFYRVFF.